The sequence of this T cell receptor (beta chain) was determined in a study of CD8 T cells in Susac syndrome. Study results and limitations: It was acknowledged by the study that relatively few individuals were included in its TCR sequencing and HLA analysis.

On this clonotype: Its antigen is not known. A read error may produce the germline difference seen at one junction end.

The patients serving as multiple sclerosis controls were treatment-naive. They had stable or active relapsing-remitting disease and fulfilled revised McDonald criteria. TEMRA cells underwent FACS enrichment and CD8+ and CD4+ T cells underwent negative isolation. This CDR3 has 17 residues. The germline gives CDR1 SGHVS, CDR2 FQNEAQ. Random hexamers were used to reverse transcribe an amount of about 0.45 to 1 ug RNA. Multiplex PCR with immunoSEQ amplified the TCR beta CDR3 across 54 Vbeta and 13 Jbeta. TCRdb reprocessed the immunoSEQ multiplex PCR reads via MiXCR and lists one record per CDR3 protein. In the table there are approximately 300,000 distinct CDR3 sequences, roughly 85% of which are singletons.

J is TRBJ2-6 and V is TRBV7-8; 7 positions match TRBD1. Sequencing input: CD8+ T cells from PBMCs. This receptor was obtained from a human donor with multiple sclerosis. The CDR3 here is CASTLLGWDSAANVLTF. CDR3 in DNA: TGTGCCAGCACCTTACTAGGTTGGGACAGCGCGGCCAACGTCCTGACTTTC.